Listed below are T cell receptor beta chains from one sample, sequenced in a study of beta chain features in type 1 diabetes. The table came from immunoSEQ multiplex PCR; TCRdb's copy has only in-frame clones and leaves some out. The sample consists of around 180,000 clones, around 7.9% of them appearing once. The material sequenced was central memory CD4+ T cells from blood. The source is a young man with type 1 diabetes. The conserved cysteine and the conserved F or W are not part of the CDR3 here.

length: 12
V: TRBV9
CDR3: ASSPRLAPGELF

length: 13
V: TRBV5-1
CDR3: ASSLALTGNYGYT

length: 14
V: TRBV27
CDR3: ASSDRAPSYNSPLH

length: 10
V: TRBV30
CDR3: AWTVRGPEAF

length: 14
V: TRBV29-1
CDR3: SVPGQGTSGANVLT

length: 13
V: TRBV5-4
CDR3: ASSTGTSGQLEQF

length: 12
V: TRBV5-1
CDR3: ASSDPQGSTEAF

length: 13
V: TRBV2
CDR3: ASSEKGTLQETQY

length: 11
V: TRBV2
CDR3: ATRFTEYYGYT

length: 12
V: TRBV5-4
CDR3: ASSLKSGAETQY

length: 10
V: TRBV7-2
CDR3: ASSLGTVKAF

length: 14
V: TRBV9
CDR3: ASSVAPAETTYEQY

length: 11
V: TRBV29-1
CDR3: SVDGQGGYEQY

length: 11
V: TRBV7-9
CDR3: ASSGDRDYGYT

length: 12
V: TRBV19
CDR3: ASSIRLAGETQY

length: 15
V: TRBV28
CDR3: ASTTGASGASSYEQY

length: 11
V: TRBV28
CDR3: ASTQVNTGELF

length: 10
V: TRBV2
CDR3: ATRGRTWEQF

length: 13
V: TRBV6-5
CDR3: ASRQGVISYNEQF

length: 14
V: TRBV30
CDR3: AWQPGHSPGNSPLH

length: 11
V: TRBV28
CDR3: ASSFTGSSPLH

length: 14
V: TRBV6-5
CDR3: ASSYSSGTGIYEQY

length: 11
V: TRBV15
CDR3: ATSRDLGREQF

length: 12
V: TRBV9
CDR3: ASSPGTSGNEQF

length: 12
V: TRBV2
CDR3: ASRRTSGTYEQY

length: 11
V: TRBV29-1
CDR3: SVIRGYINEQF

length: 13
V: TRBV10-3
CDR3: AISRGGEVDNEQF

length: 12
V: TRBV2
CDR3: ASRLESGANVLT

length: 12
V: TRBV18
CDR3: ASSPDRNTGELF

length: 13
V: TRBV5-1
CDR3: ASSSSATGDYGYT

length: 12
V: TRBV6-1
CDR3: ASSEGGRSYTQY

length: 14
V: TRBV19
CDR3: ASSITLGRGNQPQH

length: 13
V: TRBV5-4
CDR3: ASSHRTLKPNEQF

length: 12
V: TRBV19
CDR3: ASTYMGGTDTQY

length: 11
V: TRBV7-2
CDR3: ASSRDREETQY

length: 12
V: TRBV25-1
CDR3: ASGTGGWNSPLH

length: 12
V: TRBV27
CDR3: ASSLRGGENEQF

length: 13
V: TRBV4-3
CDR3: ASSQESGGKNIQY

length: 14
V: TRBV7-2
CDR3: ASSFGISGFTDTQY

length: 13
V: TRBV9
CDR3: ASSAGALSNSPLH